A selection of T cell receptor beta chains follows, all from one sample in a study of tumor-infiltrating lymphocytes in primary liver carcinoma. From the multiplex PCR reads, TCRdb called clonotypes with MiXCR, one entry per CDR3 protein. The data show fewer than 40,000 distinct CDR3 sequences, 60% to 80% seen once. The sequencing input was liver tumor tissue from sampling region 3. The receptor set was obtained from a woman aged 30 to 39 with primary liver carcinoma and hepatitis B virus infection. Each CDR3 is given with its conserved first and last residue. A D gene is named only where the DNA matches it firmly. Where a row states a size, it is once, few, many or the class of an expanded clone; other rows omit it.

>TRBV11-3|15|TRBJ2-1|TRBD2|NA
TGTGCCTGCAGCTTAAGGACTGGCGGGAGTCTTGAGCAGTTCTTC
CACSLRTGGSLEQFF
>TRBV11-2|15|TRBJ2-2|TRBD1|NA
TGTGCCATCAGCGTAGGGACAGGGAACACCGGGGAGCTGTTTTTT
CAISVGTGNTGELFF
>TRBV11-2|16|TRBJ2-3|NA|NA
TGTGTCAGCAGCCGGACGCGACATGGAAGGGTAGATACGCAGTATTTT
CVSSRTRHGRVDTQYF
>TRBV6-2/TRBV6-3|13|TRBJ1-5|NA|NA
TGTGGCAGCAGTTACCGGTACAATCAGCCACAGCATTTT
CGSSYRYNQPQHF
>TRBV6-5|14|TRBJ1-1|TRBD1|many
TGTGCCAGCAGACGACAGGGGCAGGATACTGAAGCTTTCTTT
CASRRQGQDTEAFF
>TRBV4-1|15|TRBJ1-1|NA|few
TGCGCCAGTAGCCAAGAACATAGCAGGAGGACTGAAGCTTTCTTT
CASSQEHSRRTEAFF
>TRBV11-2|16|TRBJ2-7|TRBD2|NA
TGTGCCAGCAGCTTAGCTGTGGGACTAACGGGGGAAGAGCAGTACTTC
CASSLAVGLTGEEQYF
>TRBV11-2|13|TRBJ2-7|NA|few
TGTGCCGGCAGCTTAGGACTAACCTACGAGCAGTACTTC
CAGSLGLTYEQYF
>TRBV12-3/TRBV12-4|12|TRBJ1-5|NA|NA
TGTGCCAGCAGCACCCAGAGGCAGCCCCAGCATTTT
CASSTQRQPQHF
>TRBV11-2|16|TRBJ2-5|TRBD1|NA
TGTGCCAGCAGCACAAGAACAGGGGGTGCGAAGGAGACCCAGTGCTTC
CASSTRTGGAKETQCF
>TRBV11-3|14|TRBJ2-3|NA|many
TGTGCCCGGAGCCATCGGACACGCACAGATACGCAGTATTTT
CARSHRTRTDTQYF
>TRBV28|13|TRBJ2-2|TRBD2|NA
TGTGTCAGCAGTTTGAGCGGGAGCAGGAAACTGTTTTTT
CVSSLSGSRKLFF
>TRBV11-2|15|TRBJ2-3|NA|once
TGTGCCAGCAGCTTCGGACAAGGATGCACAGAAACGCAGTATTTT
CASSFGQGCTETQYF
>TRBV11-2|15|TRBJ2-3|TRBD2|once
TGTGCCAGCAACCCTGGACTAGCGGGCTCAGATACGCAATATTTT
CASNPGLAGSDTQYF
>TRBV11-3|16|TRBJ2-7|TRBD1|NA
TGTGCCAACAGCAGCCGGGACAGGGATTACTCCTATGAGCAGTACTTC
CANSSRDRDYSYEQYF
>TRBV4-2|15|TRBJ1-2|NA|NA
TGTGCGAGCAGCCGAGATGCGGGGCGCGGGCGTAGCTACACCTTC
CASSRDAGRGRSYTF
>TRBV11-2|14|TRBJ2-1|NA|NA
TGTGCCAGCAGAATGGTTCGGAGGGGAACTGAGCAGTTCTTC
CASRMVRRGTEQFF
>TRBV11-2|14|TRBJ2-3|NA|medium-sized
TGTGCCAGCAGCTTAGACAGGGAGATCGATACGCAGTATTTT
CASSLDREIDTQYF
>TRBV11-2|14|TRBJ2-3|NA|many
TGTGCCAGCAGCCTGGACAGAGATGTAGATACGCAATATTTT
CASSLDRDVDTQYF
>TRBV4-1|16|TRBJ2-4|NA|NA
TGCGCAAGCAGTCCAGAGATGAATAGGGACATGAGCAAGTGGTACTTC
CASSPEMNRDMSKWYF
>TRBV29-1|17|TRBJ2-3|NA|NA
TGTACCCGACAGGGGTCGGCTAGCGGGACCCTCGCAGATATGCAGTATTTT
CTRQGSASGTLADMQYF
>TRBV12-3/TRBV12-4|15|TRBJ2-5|NA|NA
TGTGCCAGCAGCACCAACCTCTGGAGCGAAGAGACCCAGTACTTC
CASSTNLWSEETQYF
>TRBV7-9|10|TRBJ2-5|NA|NA
TGTGCCAGCGGGGGAGAGACCCAGTACTTC
CASGGETQYF
>TRBV6-5|13|TRBJ1-1|NA|NA
TGTGCCAGTAGTAGGATCAGGGACGCTGAAGCTTTCTTT
CASSRIRDAEAFF
>TRBV5-5|13|TRBJ2-3|NA|once
TGTGCCAGCGGAGCCGGATCTACAGATACGCAGTATTTT
CASGAGSTDTQYF
>TRBV11-1|13|TRBJ2-7|NA|NA
TGCGCCAGCATCTTAGGATACCTCCGCGAGCAACACTTC
CASILGYLREQHF
>TRBV7-9|14|TRBJ2-5|NA|medium-sized
TGTGCCAGCAGCTTAAAGGGGGAACGAGAGACCCAGTACTTC
CASSLKGERETQYF
>TRBV5-6|14|TRBJ1-5|TRBD1|NA
TGTGCCAACAGCACAGGGGGCAGTAATCAGCCTCAGCATTTT
CANSTGGSNQPQHF
>TRBV11-2|15|TRBJ1-2|NA|NA
TGTGCCAGCAACTTAGGTGGGATGGCAGGGAGGGGCTACACCTTC
CASNLGGMAGRGYTF
>TRBV7-9|14|TRBJ1-1|NA|NA
TGTCCCAGCAGCCCGAACAGGTTGAACACTGAAGCTTTCTTT
CPSSPNRLNTEAFF
>TRBV11-2|13|TRBJ1-1|NA|many
TGTACCAGCAGCTTAACAAAGAACACTGAAGCTTTCTTC
CTSSLTKNTEAFF
>TRBV28|14|TRBJ1-1|NA|NA
TGTACCAGCAAAGTCTCAGGGCCAGGAACTGAAGCTTTCTTT
CTSKVSGPGTEAFF
>TRBV11-2|17|TRBJ2-5|TRBD1|NA
TGTGCCAGCAGCTCAGGTCCCCCGGGACAGGGGTGGGAGATCCAGTACTTC
CASSSGPPGQGWEIQYF
>TRBV6-5|12|TRBJ1-2|NA|NA
TGTGCCAGCGGATCACCAGGCGTCGGCTACACCTTC
CASGSPGVGYTF
>TRBV20-1|18|TRBJ1-5|NA|NA
TGCAGTGCTAGAGGTCCGGACAGCGCCGACTATAGCAATCAGCCCCAGCATTTT
CSARGPDSADYSNQPQHF
>TRBV29-1|14|TRBJ2-1|NA|medium-sized
TGCAGCGTTGAGAACAGGCTTCACTACAATGAGCAGTTCTTC
CSVENRLHYNEQFF
>TRBV11-1|14|TRBJ2-1|NA|NA
TGTGCCAGCAGCTTAGACGAGGGGGGGGAAAAACAGTTCTTT
CASSLDEGGEKQFF
>TRBV6-2/TRBV6-3|18|TRBJ2-2|NA|NA
TGTGCCAGCAGTTACTCGAGTTTTCGGACAGATAACACCGGGGAGCTGTTTTTT
CASSYSSFRTDNTGELFF
>TRBV6-6|14|TRBJ1-5|NA|NA
TGTGCCAACCAGGGAGGGTTTAGCAATCAGCCCCAGCATTTT
CANQGGFSNQPQHF
>TRBV13|14|TRBJ2-5|NA|NA
TGTACCAGGAGCCGACGCCAGGGTAAAGAGACCCAGTACTTC
CTRSRRQGKETQYF
>TRBV4-3|15|TRBJ2-7|NA|NA
TGCGCCGGCAGTCAAGATCGATGGACAGGGCGGGAGCAATACTTC
CAGSQDRWTGREQYF
>TRBV5-1|15|TRBJ1-1|NA|NA
TGCGCCAGCGACTTACAGGGCCCCGGGAACACTGAAGCTTTCTTT
CASDLQGPGNTEAFF
>TRBV5-1|16|TRBJ2-7|TRBD1|NA
TGCGCCAGCAGCATGGATCGACAGGGGTTGGCCTACGAGCAGTACTTC
CASSMDRQGLAYEQYF
>TRBV11-2|17|TRBJ2-3|TRBD2|few
TGTGTCAGCAGTCATCGAGGGAGCGGGAGCCTCACAGATACACAGTATTTT
CVSSHRGSGSLTDTQYF
>TRBV29-1|15|TRBJ2-7|TRBD2|many
TGCAGCGTTGTTGCCTTGGGACTAGCGGCCTACGAGCAGTACTTC
CSVVALGLAAYEQYF
>TRBV7-8|18|TRBJ2-3|TRBD2|few
TGTGCCAGCAGCGCCACCACCACTAGCGGGAGTAGAAAAAATACGCAGTATTTT
CASSATTTSGSRKNTQYF
>TRBV14|11|TRBJ2-5|NA|many
TGTGCCAGCAGCCTTACGCGGACCCAGTACTTC
CASSLTRTQYF
>TRBV28|12|TRBJ1-5|NA|many
TGTGCCAGCAGTTTAGGGGGTCAGCCCCAGCATTTT
CASSLGGQPQHF
>TRBV6-1|15|TRBJ1-2|TRBD1|NA
TGCGCCAGTACGATCGCCGGGACAGGGAGTAGTGGCTACACCTTC
CASTIAGTGSSGYTF
>TRBV6-5|15|TRBJ2-3|NA|many
TGTGCCAGCAGAATCTGGGACCGATACACAGATACGCAGTATTTT
CASRIWDRYTDTQYF
>TRBV29-1|12|TRBJ1-2|NA|medium-sized
TGCAGCGTTGTACCTTGGGGCGGCGGCTACACCTTC
CSVVPWGGGYTF
>TRBV6-5|15|TRBJ2-2|TRBD1|NA
TGTGCCAGCAGCCCGTGGACAGGGTTCACCGGGGAGCCGTTTTTT
CASSPWTGFTGEPFF
>TRBV30|15|TRBJ2-5|NA|NA
TGTGTCTGTATGGTCTTGGGCGCGGCCCTAGGGACCCAGTACTTC
CVCMVLGAALGTQYF